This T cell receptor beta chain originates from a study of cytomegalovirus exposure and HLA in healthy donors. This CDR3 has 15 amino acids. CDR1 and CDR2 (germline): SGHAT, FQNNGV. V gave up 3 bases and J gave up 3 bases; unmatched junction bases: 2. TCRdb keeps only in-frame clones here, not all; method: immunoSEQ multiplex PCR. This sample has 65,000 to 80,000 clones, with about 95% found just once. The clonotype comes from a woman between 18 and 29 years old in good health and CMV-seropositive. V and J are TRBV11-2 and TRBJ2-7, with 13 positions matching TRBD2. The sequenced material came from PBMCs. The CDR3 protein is CASSFTSGGVYEQYF. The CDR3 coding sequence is TGTGCCAGCAGCTTCACTAGCGGGGGGGTCTACGAGCAGTACTTC.